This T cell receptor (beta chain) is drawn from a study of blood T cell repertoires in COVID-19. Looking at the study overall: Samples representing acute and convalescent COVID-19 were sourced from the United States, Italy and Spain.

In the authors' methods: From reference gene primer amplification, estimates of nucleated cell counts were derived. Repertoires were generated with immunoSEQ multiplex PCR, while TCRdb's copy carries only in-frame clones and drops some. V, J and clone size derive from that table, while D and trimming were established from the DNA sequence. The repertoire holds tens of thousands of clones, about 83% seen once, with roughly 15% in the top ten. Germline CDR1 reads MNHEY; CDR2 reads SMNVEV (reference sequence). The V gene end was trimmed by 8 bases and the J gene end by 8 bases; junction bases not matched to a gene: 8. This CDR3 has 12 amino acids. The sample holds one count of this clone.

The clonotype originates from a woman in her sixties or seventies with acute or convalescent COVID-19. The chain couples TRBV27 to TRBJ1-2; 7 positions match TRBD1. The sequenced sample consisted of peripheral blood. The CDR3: CASRETGAGYTF. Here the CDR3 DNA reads TGTGCCAGCCGGGAAACAGGGGCCGGCTACACCTTC.